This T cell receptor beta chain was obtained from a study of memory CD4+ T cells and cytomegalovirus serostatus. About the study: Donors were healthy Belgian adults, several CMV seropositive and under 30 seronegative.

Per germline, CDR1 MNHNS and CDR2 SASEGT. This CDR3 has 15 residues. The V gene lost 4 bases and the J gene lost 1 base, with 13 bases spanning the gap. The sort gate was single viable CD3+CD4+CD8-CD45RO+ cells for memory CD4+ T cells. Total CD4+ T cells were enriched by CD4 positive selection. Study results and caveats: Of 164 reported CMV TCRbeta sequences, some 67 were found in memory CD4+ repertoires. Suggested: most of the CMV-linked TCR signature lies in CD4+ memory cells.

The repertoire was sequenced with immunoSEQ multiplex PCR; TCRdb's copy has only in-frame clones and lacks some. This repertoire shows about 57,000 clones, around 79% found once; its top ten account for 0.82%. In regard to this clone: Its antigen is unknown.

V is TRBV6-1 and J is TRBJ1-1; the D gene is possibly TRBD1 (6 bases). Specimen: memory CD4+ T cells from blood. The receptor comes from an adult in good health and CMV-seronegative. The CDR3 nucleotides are TGTGCCAGCAGTGCCGAGGGACATTGGAACACTGAAGCTTTCTTT. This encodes CASSAEGHWNTEAFF.